A selection of T cell receptor beta chains follows, all from one sample in a study of T cell responses to AZD1222 COVID-19 vaccine. Clones were sequenced by immunoSEQ multiplex PCR, and TCRdb holds only the in-frame ones, with some missing. The sample contains some 110,000 clones, approximately 88% of which appear only once. Sequenced material: peripheral blood, taken on day 0 of AZD1222 vaccination. These TCRs come from an adult in good health. The CDR3 runs from the conserved cysteine through the conserved F or W. The D gene is left open where the match is weak. Clone size, where shown, is once, few, many, or a class for clones that have expanded.

V	J	D	size	CDR3	DNA
TRBV1	TRBJ1-5	NA	NA	CTSSQQKGTGQAREPRQPQHF	TGCACCAGCAGCCAACAAAAAGGGACGGGACAGGCAAGAGAGCCCCGTCAGCCCCAGCATTTT
TRBV29-1	TRBJ2-1	NA	NA	CSVLSHYNEQFF	TGCAGCGTTTTGTCCCATTACAATGAGCAGTTCTTC
TRBV3-1/TRBV3-2	TRBJ2-5	NA	NA	CASSQGKTQYF	TGTGCCAGCAGCCAAGGAAAGACCCAGTACTTC
TRBV18	TRBJ1-3	NA	NA	CASSPPRGLSSGNTIYF	TGTGCCAGCTCACCACCGCGGGGCTTGAGCTCTGGAAACACCATATATTTT
TRBV7-2	TRBJ2-5	NA	NA	CASSWSLSQETQYF	TGTGCCAGCAGCTGGTCCCTTTCCCAAGAGACCCAGTACTTC
TRBV6-6	TRBJ1-1	TRBD1	NA	CASSSRTGAEAFF	TGTGCCAGCAGTTCCAGGACAGGAGCTGAAGCTTTCTTT
TRBV7-2	TRBJ2-4	TRBD1	NA	CASSIIQGVGNIQYF	TGTGCCAGCAGCATTATACAGGGGGTTGGGAACATTCAGTACTTC
TRBV7-8	TRBJ2-2	NA	NA	CASSLRGDTGELFF	TGTGCCAGCAGCCTCAGGGGCGACACCGGGGAGCTGTTTTTT
TRBV5-4	TRBJ2-3	TRBD2	NA	CASSYTSGSFSDTQYF	TGTGCCAGCAGCTACACTAGCGGGAGTTTCTCAGATACGCAGTATTTT
TRBV7-2	TRBJ2-1	NA	NA	CASGGPRRREQFF	TGTGCCAGCGGGGGGCCTCGGAGGAGGGAGCAGTTCTTC
TRBV7-9	TRBJ2-1	NA	NA	CASSLSGLNNEQFF	TGTGCCAGCAGCTTATCCGGGCTCAACAATGAGCAGTTCTTC
TRBV7-8	TRBJ1-1	NA	NA	CASSQRDFSTEAFF	TGTGCCAGCAGCCAGCGGGACTTCTCCACTGAAGCTTTCTTT
TRBV4-2	TRBJ2-6	NA	NA	CASSQDLLGGSGANVLTF	TGTGCCAGCAGCCAAGATCTCCTCGGGGGTTCTGGGGCCAACGTCCTGACTTTC
TRBV2	TRBJ1-6	NA	NA	CASSERVRDSPLHF	TGTGCCAGCAGTGAGAGGGTCAGGGATTCACCCCTCCACTTT
TRBV2	TRBJ1-5	NA	NA	CASRQQGVEQPQHF	TGTGCCAGCAGGCAACAGGGAGTTGAACAGCCCCAGCATTTT
TRBV3-1/TRBV3-2	TRBJ1-5	TRBD1	NA	CASSQESPHRQGPNQPQHF	TGTGCCAGCAGCCAAGAGTCCCCACACCGACAGGGCCCCAATCAGCCCCAGCATTTT
TRBV7-3	TRBJ2-3	NA	NA	CASSLGPAEDTQYF	TGTGCCAGCAGCTTAGGACCGGCGGAAGATACGCAGTATTTT
TRBV28	TRBJ1-2	TRBD1	NA	CASRGTGGLWGYTF	TGTGCCAGCAGGGGGACAGGGGGCCTTTGGGGCTACACCTTC
TRBV7-2	TRBJ1-2	NA	NA	CASSLQTANDYGYTF	TGTGCCAGCAGCTTGCAGACGGCGAACGACTATGGCTACACCTTC
TRBV2	TRBJ1-2	NA	NA	CASSEVYGGYTF	TGTGCCAGCAGTGAGGTTTATGGTGGCTACACCTTC
TRBV7-2	TRBJ2-1	NA	NA	CASSSSRNEQFF	TGTGCCAGCAGCTCTAGCAGAAATGAGCAGTTCTTC
TRBV29-1	TRBJ1-1	NA	once	CSVANWPMNTEAFF	TGCAGCGTCGCTAACTGGCCAATGAACACTGAAGCTTTCTTT
TRBV6-5	TRBJ2-5	NA	NA	CASRLGRTVGAQYF	TGTGCCAGCAGACTTGGACGGACGGTGGGGGCCCAGTACTTC
TRBV23-1	TRBJ1-3	TRBD1	NA	CASGTKQGAHGNTIYF	TGCGCCAGCGGCACGAAACAGGGGGCGCACGGAAACACCATATATTTT
TRBV28	TRBJ1-5	NA	once	CATRVRNQPQHF	TGTGCCACCCGGGTCCGGAATCAGCCCCAGCATTTT
TRBV7-8	TRBJ1-6	NA	NA	CASSPQRGNNSPLHF	TGTGCCAGCAGCCCCCAGAGGGGGAATAATTCACCCCTCCACTTT
TRBV27	TRBJ2-7	TRBD1	NA	CASSRTGTGPYEQYF	TGTGCCAGCAGTCGGACCGGGACAGGGCCCTACGAGCAGTACTTC
TRBV27	TRBJ2-1	NA	NA	CASGPYVAAVLRGEQFF	TGTGCCAGCGGACCCTACGTGGCAGCAGTGCTTCGGGGTGAGCAGTTCTTC
TRBV5-5	TRBJ2-7	TRBD1	NA	CASSSRDRAGNEQYF	TGTGCCAGCAGCTCCCGGGACAGAGCTGGGAACGAGCAGTACTTC
TRBV28	TRBJ2-3	TRBD2	NA	CASSFFGGGRGTDTQYF	TGTGCCAGCAGTTTCTTCGGTGGCGGGAGAGGCACAGATACGCAGTATTTT
TRBV5-1	TRBJ2-7	NA	NA	CASSPGAVSYEQYF	TGCGCCAGCAGCCCCGGAGCGGTCTCCTACGAGCAGTACTTC
TRBV5-5	TRBJ2-5	NA	NA	CASSSTGTQETQYF	TGTGCCAGCAGCTCCACAGGGACCCAAGAGACCCAGTACTTC
TRBV7-2	TRBJ2-3	NA	NA	CASGWTTPSTDTQYF	TGTGCCAGCGGATGGACTACCCCTAGCACAGATACGCAGTATTTT
TRBV4-3	TRBJ2-7	NA	NA	CASSLGSYEQYF	TGCGCCAGCAGCCTAGGCAGCTACGAGCAGTACTTC
TRBV19	TRBJ2-7	NA	NA	CASSSVKGLKSYEQYF	TGTGCCAGTAGTTCTGTCAAAGGGCTGAAGTCCTACGAGCAGTACTTC
TRBV7-9	TRBJ1-4	NA	NA	CASSYGGNEKLFF	TGTGCCAGCAGCTACGGGGGGAATGAAAAACTGTTTTTT
TRBV10-1	TRBJ2-1	TRBD2	NA	CASSQAGVYNEQFF	TGCGCCAGCAGCCAGGCGGGGGTGTACAATGAGCAGTTCTTC
TRBV2	TRBJ2-7	NA	NA	CASRGLWQYF	TGTGCCAGCAGGGGACTTTGGCAGTACTTC
TRBV18	TRBJ1-2	TRBD1	NA	CASSPGQGVIGYTF	TGTGCCAGCTCACCGGGACAGGGGGTGATTGGCTACACCTTC
TRBV11-2	TRBJ1-2	NA	NA	CASSARREGYYGYTF	TGTGCCAGCAGCGCACGCCGGGAGGGATACTATGGCTACACCTTC
TRBV28	TRBJ2-3	NA	once	CASSLQGPLTDTQYF	TGTGCCAGCAGCCTACAGGGCCCCCTCACAGATACGCAGTATTTT
TRBV2	TRBJ2-7	NA	NA	CASGKTAYEQYF	TGTGCCAGCGGGAAAACAGCCTACGAGCAGTACTTC
TRBV27	TRBJ2-1	NA	NA	CASSSRLLSKVYNEQFF	TGTGCCAGCAGCTCGAGACTACTTAGTAAGGTCTACAATGAGCAGTTCTTC
TRBV19	TRBJ1-1	NA	NA	CASSNRDKTEAFF	TGTGCCAGTAGTAACAGGGATAAGACGGAAGCTTTCTTT
TRBV7-2	TRBJ1-2	NA	NA	CASSAGGNYGYTF	TGTGCCAGCAGCGCGGGAGGGAACTATGGCTACACCTTC
TRBV4-2	TRBJ1-1	NA	NA	CASSFRGASTEAFF	TGTGCCAGCAGCTTCAGGGGCGCGAGCACTGAAGCTTTCTTT
TRBV19	TRBJ2-2	NA	NA	CASSIERAQGNTGELFF	TGTGCCAGTAGTATAGAGAGGGCACAGGGAAACACCGGGGAGCTGTTTTTT
TRBV6-5	TRBJ2-2	TRBD2	NA	CASTWTSGLTGELFF	TGTGCCAGCACTTGGACTAGCGGCTTAACCGGGGAGCTGTTTTTT
TRBV30	TRBJ1-2	NA	NA	CAWSAQGITGYTF	TGTGCCTGGAGTGCCCAGGGGATAACGGGCTACACCTTC
TRBV10-3	TRBJ1-2	NA	NA	CAISESNSQRGGYTF	TGTGCCATCAGTGAGTCGAATAGCCAGAGGGGAGGCTACACCTTC
TRBV6-5	TRBJ2-7	NA	NA	CASSYSVDYEQYF	TGTGCCAGCAGTTACTCGGTGGATTACGAGCAGTACTTC
TRBV9	TRBJ2-1	TRBD1	once	CASTDPGQGAWREQFF	TGTGCCAGCACCGACCCGGGACAGGGGGCTTGGCGGGAGCAGTTCTTC
TRBV11-2	TRBJ2-7	TRBD2	NA	CASSLEAGSYEQYF	TGTGCCAGCAGCTTAGAAGCGGGGTCCTACGAGCAGTACTTC
TRBV2	TRBJ1-1	NA	once	CASLPRGTEAFF	TGTGCCAGCTTGCCCCGGGGCACTGAAGCTTTCTTT
TRBV5-1	TRBJ2-2	NA	NA	CASSSSLTGELFF	TGCGCCAGCAGCTCGAGTCTCACCGGGGAGCTGTTTTTT
TRBV7-9	TRBJ1-5	TRBD1	NA	CASSLEGDSSNQPQHF	TGTGCCAGCAGCTTAGAGGGGGACAGCAGCAATCAGCCCCAGCATTTT
TRBV7-9	TRBJ2-7	TRBD2	once	CASSSTSGGDEQYF	TGTGCCAGCAGCTCGACTAGCGGGGGAGACGAGCAGTACTTC
TRBV28	TRBJ1-1	NA	once	CASSTYRGYTEAFF	TGTGCCAGCAGTACCTACAGAGGGTACACTGAAGCTTTCTTT